Sequencing of this TCR beta chain was carried out in a study of technical replicates of blood from several donors (dated by TCRdb to about 2017). Regarding this clone: This receptor's antigen is unknown. Per-nucleotide qualities are absent, and no much larger clonotype sits a single base away.

Libraries were made using the immunoSEQ multiplex PCR assay. TCRdb limited this immuneACCESS table to in-frame rearrangements with V and J called. A share of clones is missing; checked studies link under half to unresolved V genes, and the rest is unexplained. This sample gives tens of thousands of clones in total; about 86% of them show up just once. The ten top clones hold about 5% of the sample. From the germline V gene, CDR1 is KGHSH and CDR2 is LQKENI. V is shortened by 4 bases, J by 1 base, and the region joining them spans 8 bases. The CDR3 covers 13 residues, taking in both the cysteine and the phenylalanine. Only the CDR3 DNA stays, 39 bases, in frame from base 1.

The receptor's source is a human donor in good health. Some clones in this sample may be carry-over from other donors' samples. The sample was PBMCs. Recombination linked TRBV18 to TRBJ2-7; a weak D assignment points to TRBD2 (6 bases agree). The nucleotide sequence is TGTGCCAGCTCACGACTAGAATCCTACGAGCAGTACTTC. The encoded protein is CASSRLESYEQYF.